The present entry profiles one T cell receptor beta chain with its context. This specimen comes from a study of blood T cell repertoires in COVID-19. Method: immunoSEQ multiplex PCR; TCRdb's copy keeps in-frame clones and lacks some. The profile shows some 100,000 clones, more than 75% of them singletons. The CDR3 extends over 13 amino acids. Trimming left V 3 bases short and J 4 bases short, with 7 bases between. Germline assignment: CDR1 SGHRS and CDR2 YFSETQ. The V call is TRBV5-1, the J call TRBJ2-2, with D possibly TRBD2 on 6 matching bases. This receptor was taken from a man aged 25-45 years in a cohort sampled during active COVID-19. Specimen: peripheral blood. The CDR3 DNA is TGCGCCAGCAGCTCGACTAGCACCGGGGAGCTGTTTTTT. Its translation is CASSSTSTGELFF.